The clone carrying this T cell receptor beta chain was seen at least ten times. Its antigen is unknown. The V end lost 3 bases, the J end lost 4 bases, and 13 bases lay between the germline ends. The CDR3 has 15 residues. Each cDNA held unique molecular identifiers, and template switching gave it a universal primer site. TCRdb re-derived calls from the 5' RACE reads in MiXCR, one entry per CDR3 protein. The sample gives roughly 250,000 distinct CDR3 sequences, over 11% of which show up once; approximately 9.3% is in the top ten. The data were taken from a study of identical twins. Notes on the study in general: The authors noted that invariant MAIT and iNKT cells could partly confound zero-insertion analyses. Excess sharing between twins was weaker in beta out-of-frame sequences.

The sequence was collected from a woman under 30 in good health. Material for sequencing was memory (CD45RO+) T cells sorted from blood. V is TRBV12-3 or TRBV12-4 and J is TRBJ1-5; the D gene is possibly TRBD1 (5 bases). CDR3 protein: CASSLGGHENQPQHF. CDR3 DNA sequence: TGTGCCAGCAGTTTGGGCGGACACGAGAATCAGCCCCAGCATTTT.